A selection of T cell receptor beta chains follows, all from one sample in a study of response to subunit inactivated influenza vaccine. TCRdb reanalysed the RT-PCR reads using MiXCR and keeps one entry per CDR3 protein. The data contain 500,000 or so distinct CDR3 sequences, about 17% of them singletons. The material sequenced was CD4+ T cells sorted from PBMCs, taken less than 30 months after vaccination. The receptors stem from a man between 50 and 69 years old who received an inactivated influenza vaccine. The CDR3 runs from the conserved cysteine through the conserved F or W. The order of the fields is D gene, J gene, clone size, V gene, CDR3 protein, CDR3 DNA. A D gene is named only where the DNA matches it firmly. Clone size appears in some rows only: once, few, many, or a class for an expanded clone.

TRBD1	TRBJ1-6	.	TRBV6-1	CASRPGTGGNSPLHF	TGTGCCAGCAGACCGGGGACAGGGGGAAATTCACCCCTCCACTTT
TRBD1	TRBJ2-2	.	TRBV6-5	CASSSNRGTGELFF	TGTGCCAGCAGTTCCAACAGGGGAACCGGGGAGCTGTTTTTT
.	TRBJ2-3	.	TRBV5-1	CASSWTGPRTDTQYF	TGCGCCAGCAGCTGGACCGGGCCCCGCACAGATACGCAGTATTTT
.	TRBJ2-4	few	TRBV7-9	CASSQRLAKNIQYF	TGTGCCAGCAGCCAGCGGTTAGCCAAAAACATTCAGTACTTC
.	TRBJ2-1	few	TRBV29-1	CSVRLGLGSYNEQFF	TGCAGCGTTAGACTGGGTTTAGGGTCCTACAATGAGCAGTTCTTC
.	TRBJ2-1	.	TRBV20-1	CSARDGRIKQFF	TGCAGTGCTAGAGACGGTCGGATAAAACAGTTCTTC
.	TRBJ1-3	.	TRBV4-1	CASSQGPAGNTIYF	TGCGCCAGCAGCCAGGGACCGGCTGGAAACACCATATATTTT
TRBD1	TRBJ2-6	once	TRBV18	CASSDGTGAGANVLTF	TGTGCCAGCTCGGACGGGACAGGGGCTGGGGCCAACGTCCTGACTTTC
TRBD1	TRBJ2-5	.	TRBV24-1	CATSDSGTGRETQYF	TGTGCCACCAGTGATTCCGGGACAGGGCGAGAGACCCAGTACTTC
.	TRBJ2-2	.	TRBV20-1	CSASRPRNTGELFF	TGCAGTGCTAGTAGGCCAAGAAACACCGGGGAGCTGTTTTTT